Shown below are 6 T cell receptor beta chains from a single sample sequenced in a study of blood T cell repertoires in COVID-19. TCRdb's copy holds only in-frame clones and misses some; the assay was immunoSEQ multiplex PCR. The table includes around 170,000 clones, more than 70% detected once. The sample comprised peripheral blood. The receptors derive from a man in his fifties or sixties with acute or convalescent COVID-19.

The CDR3 loop is CASSRTGGFVDEQYF. CDR3 in DNA: TGTGCCAGCAGCCGGACAGGGGGCTTCGTGGACGAGCAGTACTTC. The J gene is TRBJ2-7, the V gene TRBV7-6, with 11 bases aligning to TRBD1. The germline gives CDR1 SGHVS, CDR2 FNYEAQ. This CDR3 is 15 amino acids long. Trimming removed 5 bases from V and 5 bases from J; junction bases left unmatched: 8.

The table lists this clone with a count of one. The chain is built from TRBV19 and TRBJ1-3; 7 bases are shared with TRBD1. V was clipped by 5 bases and J by 4 bases; unmatched bases: 5. CDR1 is LNHDA and CDR2 is SQIVND in the germline V gene (reference sequence). This CDR3 region has 14 residues. The CDR3 is CASSEQGSGNTIYF. CDR3 coding DNA: TGTGCCAGTAGTGAACAGGGGTCGGGAAACACCATATATTTT.

The chain joins TRBV18 to TRBJ1-3; maybe TRBD1 (5 bases). The CDR3 spans 18 residues. The germline CDR1 and CDR2 sequences are KGHSH and LQKENI. V lost 3 bases to trimming and J lost 2 bases, with 20 bases between them. The CDR3 nucleotides are TGTGCCAGCTCACCCTTCCAATATGAGTCGGGGGCTGGAAACACCATATATTTT. Translating gives CASSPFQYESGAGNTIYF. Filled out from reference TRBV18 and TRBJ1-3, the complete variable domain reads NAGVMQNPRHLVRRRGQEARLRCSPMKGHSHVYWYRQLPEEGLKFMVYLQKENIIDESGMPKERFSAEFPKEGPSILRIQQVVRGDSAAYFCASSPFQYESGAGNTIYFGEGSWLTVV.

The gene calls are TRBV5-4 and TRBJ1-1, with TRBD1 matching over 8 bases. The V segment lost 4 bases and the J segment 6 bases; nucleotides outside the gene matches: 11. This CDR3 is 15 amino acids long. The germline V gene encodes CDR1 SGHNT and CDR2 YYREEE (reference sequence). CDR3 bases: TGTGCCAGCAGCGATCGACAGGGGAAGGTCCCTGAAGCTTTCTTT. Translating gives CASSDRQGKVPEAFF.

This sequence joins TRBV6-5 and TRBJ1-5; D is possibly TRBD1 (6 bases). Germline loops: CDR1 MNHEY, CDR2 SVGAGI. The V end lost 5 bases, the J end lost 6 bases, and 17 bases lay between the germline ends. The CDR3 is made up of 15 amino acids. CDR3 sequence (DNA): TGTGCCAGCAGTCCGATACAGGGCGACGGTCAGCCCCAGCATTTT. Protein product: CASSPIQGDGQPQHF.

This sequence joins TRBV3-1 (or the pseudogene TRBV3-2) and TRBJ2-2; D gene unclear. Deletions cut 1 base from V and 0 bases from J, with 6 bases between. Germline values: CDR1 LGHDT, CDR2 YNNKEL (reference sequence). The CDR3 totals 15 residues. This CDR3 is CASSQGTANTGELFF. In DNA form, the CDR3 reads TGTGCCAGCAGCCAAGGAACAGCGAACACCGGGGAGCTGTTTTTT.